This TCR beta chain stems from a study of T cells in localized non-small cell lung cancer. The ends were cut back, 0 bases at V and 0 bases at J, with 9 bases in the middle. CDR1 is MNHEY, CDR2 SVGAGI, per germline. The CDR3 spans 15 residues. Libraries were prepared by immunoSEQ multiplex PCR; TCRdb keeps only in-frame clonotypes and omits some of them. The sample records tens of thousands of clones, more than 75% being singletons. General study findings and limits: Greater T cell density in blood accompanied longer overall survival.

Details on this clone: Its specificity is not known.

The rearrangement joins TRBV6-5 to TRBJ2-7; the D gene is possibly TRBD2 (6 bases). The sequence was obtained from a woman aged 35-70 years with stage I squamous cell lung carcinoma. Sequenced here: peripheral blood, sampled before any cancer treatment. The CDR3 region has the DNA TGTGCCAGCAGTTACTCGGGGGGTAGCTCCTACGAGCAGTACTTC. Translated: CASSYSGGSSYEQYF.